This TCR beta chain was obtained from a study of low-dose radiotherapy and immunotherapy resistance in tumors. Background on the study: A dose of 0.5 Gy per fraction was delivered to Cohort 1 every 2 weeks, for a total of 6.5 Gy. Across 26 weeks, 13 Gy in total went to Cohort 2, delivered as 1 Gy per fraction every two weeks. Intravenous cyclophosphamide at 200 mg/m2 preceded radiation and immunotherapy by one day, every two weeks.

Time point described: before trial treatment. At least ten counts were recorded for this clonotype. Alpha and beta chains were covered, as first-strand cDNA relied on TRAV- and TRBV-specific primers. Amplification of TCRs used a constant-region primer and V-primer adapter for around 18 PCR cycles. TCRdb reprocessed the reads via MiXCR and lists one record per CDR3 protein. The sample contains 55,000 to 70,000 distinct CDR3 sequences, less than 25% of which appear only once. The CDR3 length is 13 residues. V lost 5 bases and J lost 3, with 9 bases in between. Germline loops: CDR1 MNHEY, CDR2 SVGEGT. The chain links TRBV6-2 or TRBV6-3 to TRBJ2-3; possibly TRBD2 for D (5 bases). This receptor was taken from a male donor with prostate cancer. The specimen was PBMCs, collected before treatment. CDR3 DNA sequence: TGTGCCAGCAGTGCACTAGGGACAGATACGCAGTATTTT. It translates to CASSALGTDTQYF.